This T cell receptor (beta chain) appears in the sequencing data of a study of graft-versus-host responses after intestinal transplantation. The repertoire was sequenced with immunoSEQ multiplex PCR; TCRdb's copy has only in-frame clones and lacks some. The sample lists tens of thousands of clones, 50% to 60% occurring once. Irradiated stimulators labeled with violet dye, around 200,000 in number, were plated with around 200,000 CFSE-labeled responders. Sorting was performed after the reaction on proliferating CFSE-low CD3+CD4+ and CD3+CD8+ responders. Germline V gives CDR1 MDHEN, CDR2 SYDVKM. The CDR3 is 12 residues long. Trimming left V 7 bases short and J 5 bases short, with 11 bases between. The study, taken as a whole, reports: Early post-transplant declines in HvG were associated with peak levels of circulating GvH clones.

The source is a human patient who received an intestinal transplant. The sequencing here drew on alloreactive CD4+ T cells from a mixed lymphocyte reaction culture, taken before intestinal transplant. Subset here: CFSE-low proliferating T cells sorted from approximately 6-day pre-transplant mixed lymphocyte reaction (GvH or HvG direction). The J gene is TRBJ1-1, the V gene TRBV28; D gene uncertain. The CDR3 spells CASMAYGTEAFF. CDR3 coding DNA: TGTGCCAGCATGGCATACGGGACTGAAGCTTTCTTT.